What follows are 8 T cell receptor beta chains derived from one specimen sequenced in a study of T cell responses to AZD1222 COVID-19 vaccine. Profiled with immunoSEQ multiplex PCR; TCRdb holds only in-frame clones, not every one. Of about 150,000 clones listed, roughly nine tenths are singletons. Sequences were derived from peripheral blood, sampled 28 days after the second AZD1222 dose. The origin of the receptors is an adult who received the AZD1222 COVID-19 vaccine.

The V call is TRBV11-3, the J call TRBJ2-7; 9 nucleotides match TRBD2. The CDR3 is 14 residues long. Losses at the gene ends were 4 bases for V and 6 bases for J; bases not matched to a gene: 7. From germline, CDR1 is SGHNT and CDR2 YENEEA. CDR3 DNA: TGTGCCAGCAGCTCCAGCGGGGGGCCTGGCGAGCAGTACTTC. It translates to CASSSSGGPGEQYF.

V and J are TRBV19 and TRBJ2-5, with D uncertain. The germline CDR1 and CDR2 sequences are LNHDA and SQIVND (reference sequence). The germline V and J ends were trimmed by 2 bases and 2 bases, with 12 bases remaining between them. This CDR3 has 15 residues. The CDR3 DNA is TGTGCCAGTAGTATACTGCCGGAACCGCAAGAGACCCAGTACTTC. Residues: CASSILPEPQETQYF.

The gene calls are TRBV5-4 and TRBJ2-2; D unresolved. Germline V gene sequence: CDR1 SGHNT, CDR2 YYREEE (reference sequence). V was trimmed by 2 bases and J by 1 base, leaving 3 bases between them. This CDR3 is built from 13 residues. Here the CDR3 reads CASSFRNTGELFF. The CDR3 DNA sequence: TGTGCCAGCAGCTTTCGGAACACCGGGGAGCTGTTTTTT.

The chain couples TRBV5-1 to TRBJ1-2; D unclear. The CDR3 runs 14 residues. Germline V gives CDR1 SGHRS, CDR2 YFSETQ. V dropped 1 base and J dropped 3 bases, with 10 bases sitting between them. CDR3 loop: CASSLLGMDYGYTF. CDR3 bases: TGCGCCAGCAGCTTGCTGGGGATGGACTATGGCTACACCTTC.

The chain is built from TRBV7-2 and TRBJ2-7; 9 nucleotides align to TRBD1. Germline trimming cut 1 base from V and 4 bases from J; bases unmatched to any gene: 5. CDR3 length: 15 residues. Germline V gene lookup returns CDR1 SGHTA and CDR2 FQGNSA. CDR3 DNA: TGTGCCAGCAGCTTAGAGGGACAGGGTGGGTACGAGCAGTACTTC. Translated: CASSLEGQGGYEQYF.

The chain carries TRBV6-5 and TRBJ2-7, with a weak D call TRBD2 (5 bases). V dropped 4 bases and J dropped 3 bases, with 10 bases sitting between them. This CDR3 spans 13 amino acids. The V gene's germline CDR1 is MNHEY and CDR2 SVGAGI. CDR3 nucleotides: TGTGCCAGCAGTTTGGAGGAAATCTACGAGCAGTACTTC. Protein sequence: CASSLEEIYEQYF.

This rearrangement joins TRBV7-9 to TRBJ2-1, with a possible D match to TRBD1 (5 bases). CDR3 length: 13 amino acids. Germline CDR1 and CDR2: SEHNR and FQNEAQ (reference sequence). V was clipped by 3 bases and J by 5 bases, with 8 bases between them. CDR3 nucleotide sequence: TGTGCCAGCAGCTTGCAGGGCGACAATGAGCAGTTCTTC. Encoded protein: CASSLQGDNEQFF.

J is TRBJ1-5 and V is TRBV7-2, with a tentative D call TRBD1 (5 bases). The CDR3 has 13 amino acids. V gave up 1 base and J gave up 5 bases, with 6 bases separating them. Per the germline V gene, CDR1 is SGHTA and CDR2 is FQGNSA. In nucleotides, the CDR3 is TGTGCCAGCAGCTTAGGGGGGGATCAGCCCCAGCATTTT. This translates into CASSLGGDQPQHF. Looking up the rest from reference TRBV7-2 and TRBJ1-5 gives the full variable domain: GAGVSQSPSNKVTEKGKDVELRCDPISGHTALYWYRQSLGQGLEFLIYFQGNSAPDKSGLPSDRFSAERTGGSVSTLTIQRTQQEDSAVYLCASSLGGDQPQHFGDGTRLSIL.